The 13 T cell receptor beta chains presented below share a single source sample, sequenced in a study of T cell changes during pregnancy in multiple sclerosis. The assay was immunoSEQ multiplex PCR, and TCRdb's table has in-frame clones only and misses some. The table shows 20,000 to 25,000 clones, with about 82% occurring only once. The sequencing here drew on CD8+ T cells from peripheral blood mononuclear cells, taken in the first trimester of pregnancy. Receptors originate from a female donor in good health, enrolled as a control in a pregnancy study.

The CDR3 here is CASSPRWQGYSYNSPLHF. The CDR3 DNA reads as TGTGCCAGCAGCCCCCGGTGGCAGGGGTACTCCTATAATTCACCCCTCCACTTT. V gene TRBV7-9 combines with J gene TRBJ1-6; D perhaps matches TRBD1 (6 bases). V shed 5 bases and J shed 0 bases, with 17 bases lying between them. This CDR3 is built from 18 residues. CDR1 is SEHNR and CDR2 is FQNEAQ in the germline V gene (reference sequence).

The J gene is TRBJ1-1, the V gene TRBV11-2; no reliable D call. Per the germline V gene, CDR1 is SGHAT and CDR2 is FQNNGV. V shed 0 bases and J shed 11 bases, with 19 bases lying between them. The CDR3 length is 15 residues. The CDR3 DNA is TGTGCCAGCAGCTTAGATGGTCTTAACGTGTGGGCTGCTTTCTTT. Translated: CASSLDGLNVWAAFF.

This chain uses TRBV7-8 with TRBJ2-5; D is uncertain. CDR1 is SGHVS, CDR2 FQNEAQ, per germline. The germline V and J ends were trimmed by 1 base and 2 bases, with 5 bases remaining between them. This CDR3 contains 13 residues. Here the CDR3 reads CASSLERQETQYF. DNA for the CDR3: TGTGCCAGCAGCTTAGAACGGCAAGAGACCCAGTACTTC. Drawing the rest from reference TRBV7-8 and TRBJ2-5, the complete variable domain is GAGVSQSPRYKVAKRGQDVALRCDPISGHVSLFWYQQALGQGPEFLTYFQNEAQLDKSGLPSDRFFAERPEGSVSTLKIQRTQQEDSAVYLCASSLERQETQYFGPGTRLLVL.

J is TRBJ1-2 and V is TRBV5-1; 7 bases are a match to TRBD1. Germline CDR1 and CDR2: SGHRS and YFSETQ. With V trimmed by 4 bases and J by 5 bases, 5 bases remained unmatched. CDR3 size: 13 residues. CDR3 protein: CASSPGTAYGYTF. For the CDR3, the DNA is TGCGCCAGCAGCCCCGGGACAGCTTATGGCTACACCTTC.

V usage is TRBV30 and J usage is TRBJ2-7; a possible D gene is TRBD2 (5 bases). Germline lookup yields CDR1 GTSNPN and CDR2 SVGIG (reference sequence). V was trimmed by 5 bases and J by 7 bases, leaving 12 bases between them. This CDR3 is built from 11 residues. CDR3 nucleotides: TGTGCCTGGTCATACGGAGGAGAGCAGTACTTC. Translated, it gives CAWSYGGEQYF.

This chain connects TRBV9 to TRBJ2-7, with a possible D match to TRBD1 (6 bases). V was trimmed by 2 bases and J by 1 base, leaving 7 bases between them. This CDR3 is 13 amino acids long. From germline, CDR1 is SGDLS and CDR2 YYNGEE. In DNA, the CDR3 is TGTGCCAGCAGCGTTACAGGGTCCTACGAGCAGTACTTC. Translating it yields CASSVTGSYEQYF. Variable domain in full (rest from reference TRBV9 and TRBJ2-7): DSGVTQTPKHLITATGQRVTLRCSPRSGDLSVYWYQQSLDQGLQFLIQYYNGEERAKGNILERFSAQQFPDLHSELNLSSLELGDSALYFCASSVTGSYEQYFGPGTRLTVT.

The count of this clone is one. This chain joins TRBV6-1 and TRBJ1-5; 8 bases agree with TRBD1. After removal of 5 bases from V and 5 bases from J, the junction contained 5 bases not matched to a gene. The CDR3 sequence is 14 residues long. Germline assignment: CDR1 MNHNS and CDR2 SASEGT. Written as DNA, the CDR3 is TGTGCCAGCAGTACAGGGGGGGAATATCAGCCCCAGCATTTT. Translating it yields CASSTGGEYQPQHF.

V is TRBV13 and J is TRBJ1-1; D is unresolved. Per germline, CDR1 PRHDT and CDR2 FYEKMQ (reference sequence). The CDR3 runs to 12 residues. V was clipped by 7 bases and J by 0 bases, with 6 bases between them. The CDR3 coding sequence is TGTGCCAGCAAGCAAGTGAACACTGAAGCTTTCTTT. It yields the protein CASKQVNTEAFF.

This rearrangement joins TRBV27 to TRBJ2-1; D gene unclear. CDR1 is MNHEY and CDR2 is SMNVEV in the germline V gene (reference sequence). Trimming took 3 bases from V and 7 from J, leaving 4 bases between them. The CDR3 extends over 11 amino acids. CDR3 residues: CASSFLNEQFF. CDR3 nucleotide sequence: TGTGCCAGCAGTTTCTTGAATGAGCAGTTCTTC.

The genes are TRBV5-1 and TRBJ2-7, with D possibly being TRBD2 (6 bases). Germline lookup yields CDR1 SGHRS and CDR2 YFSETQ. V gave up 2 bases and J gave up 1 base, with 13 bases separating them. The CDR3 runs to 15 residues. CDR3 DNA: TGCGCCAGCAGCTTCGGGCGGGGCGTATCCTACGAGCAGTACTTC. Amino acid sequence: CASSFGRGVSYEQYF.

V and J are TRBV28 and TRBJ2-5; D may be TRBD2 (7 bases). Germline lookup yields CDR1 MDHEN and CDR2 SYDVKM. V gave up 6 bases and J gave up 4 bases, with 18 bases separating them. CDR3 length: 15 residues. CDR3 nucleotides: TGTGCCAGCAGAACTCCGAGGGGGGGGAGAGAGACCCAGTACTTC. This translates into CASRTPRGGRETQYF.

The chain couples TRBV30 to TRBJ1-6, with 8 bases matching TRBD1. J gave up 9 bases and V 4 bases, and 8 bases lay outside the gene matches. Germline-derived CDR1 and CDR2 are GTSNPN and SVGIG (reference sequence). This CDR3 spans 14 amino acids. DNA of the CDR3: TGTGCCTGGAACCAAGGGACAGGAAGTTCACCCCTCCACTTT. Amino acid sequence: CAWNQGTGSSPLHF.

The gene calls are TRBV19 and TRBJ2-2; 14 nucleotides align to TRBD2. Germline loops: CDR1 LNHDA, CDR2 SQIVND (reference sequence). The V and J ends lost 2 bases and 1 base, in that order; junction bases with no gene match: 6. The CDR3 sequence is 19 residues long. The CDR3 nucleotides read TGTGCCAGTAGTATAACCGGGACTAGCGGGGGAAGGAACACCGGGGAGCTGTTTTTT. Protein product: CASSITGTSGGRNTGELFF. The complete variable domain, with remaining parts taken from reference TRBV19 and TRBJ2-2, reads DGGITQSPKYLFRKEGQNVTLSCEQNLNHDAMYWYRQDPGQGLRLIYYSQIVNDFQKGDIAEGYSVSREKKESFPLTVTSAQKNPTAFYLCASSITGTSGGRNTGELFFGEGSRLTVL.